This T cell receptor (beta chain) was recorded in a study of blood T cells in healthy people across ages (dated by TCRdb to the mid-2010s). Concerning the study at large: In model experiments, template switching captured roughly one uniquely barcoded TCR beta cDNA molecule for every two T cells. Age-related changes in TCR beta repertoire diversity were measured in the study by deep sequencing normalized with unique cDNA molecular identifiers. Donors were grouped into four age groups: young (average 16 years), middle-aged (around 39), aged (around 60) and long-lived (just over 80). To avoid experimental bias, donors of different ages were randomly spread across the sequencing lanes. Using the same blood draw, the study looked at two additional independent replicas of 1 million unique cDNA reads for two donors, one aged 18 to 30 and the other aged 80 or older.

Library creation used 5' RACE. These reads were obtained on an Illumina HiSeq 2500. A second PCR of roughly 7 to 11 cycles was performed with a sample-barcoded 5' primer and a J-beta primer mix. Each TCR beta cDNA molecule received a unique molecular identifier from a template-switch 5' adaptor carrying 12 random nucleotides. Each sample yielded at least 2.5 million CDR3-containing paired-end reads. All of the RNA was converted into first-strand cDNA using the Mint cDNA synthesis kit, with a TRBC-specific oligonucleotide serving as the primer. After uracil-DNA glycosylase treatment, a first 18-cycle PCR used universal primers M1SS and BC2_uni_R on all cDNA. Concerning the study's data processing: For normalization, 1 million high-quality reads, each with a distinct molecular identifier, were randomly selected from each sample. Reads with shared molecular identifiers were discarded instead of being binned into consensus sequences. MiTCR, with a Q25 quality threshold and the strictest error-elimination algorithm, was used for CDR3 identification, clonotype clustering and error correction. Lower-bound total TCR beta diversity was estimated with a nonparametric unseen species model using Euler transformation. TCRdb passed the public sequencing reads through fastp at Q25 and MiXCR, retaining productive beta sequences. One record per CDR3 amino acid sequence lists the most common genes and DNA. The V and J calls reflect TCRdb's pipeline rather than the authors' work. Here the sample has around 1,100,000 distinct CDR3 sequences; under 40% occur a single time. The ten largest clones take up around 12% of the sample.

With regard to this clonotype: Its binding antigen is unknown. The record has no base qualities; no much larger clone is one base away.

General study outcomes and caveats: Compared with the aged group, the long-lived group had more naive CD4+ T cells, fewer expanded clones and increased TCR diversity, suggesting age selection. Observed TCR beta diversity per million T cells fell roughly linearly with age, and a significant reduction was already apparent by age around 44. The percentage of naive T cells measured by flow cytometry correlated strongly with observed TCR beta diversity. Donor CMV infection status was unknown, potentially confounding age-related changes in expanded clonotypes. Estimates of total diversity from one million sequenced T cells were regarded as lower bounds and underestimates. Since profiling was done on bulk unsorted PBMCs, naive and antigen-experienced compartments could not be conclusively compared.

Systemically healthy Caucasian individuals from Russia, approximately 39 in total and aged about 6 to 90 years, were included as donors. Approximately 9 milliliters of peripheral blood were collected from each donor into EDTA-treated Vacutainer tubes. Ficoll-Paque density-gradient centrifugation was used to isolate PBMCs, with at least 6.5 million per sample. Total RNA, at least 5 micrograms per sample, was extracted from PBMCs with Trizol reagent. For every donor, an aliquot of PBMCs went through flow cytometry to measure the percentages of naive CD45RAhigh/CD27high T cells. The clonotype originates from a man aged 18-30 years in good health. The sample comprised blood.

DNA sequence: TGTGCCAGCAGTGACCCTACAGGGGGCTCCTACAATGAGCAGTTCTTC. The translation is CASSDPTGGSYNEQFF. Recombination joined TRBV6-2 or TRBV6-3 with TRBJ2-1, with TRBD1 identical over 8 junction bases. From a lookup of the germline V gene, CDR1 and CDR2 are MNHEY and SVGEGT. Measured from the cysteine to the phenylalanine, the CDR3 is 16 residues long. The DNA shown is the 48-base CDR3, in frame from base 1. The V end gives up 5 bases and the J end 0 bases, leaving 6 bases in the junction not matched to a gene.